This entry features one T cell receptor (beta chain) sequence. The record originates from a study of shared T cell receptors in the human thymus. Libraries were prepared by immunoSEQ multiplex PCR; TCRdb keeps only in-frame clonotypes and omits some of them. Of around 730,000 clones listed, 70% to 90% are singletons. V lost 6 bases to trimming and J lost 2 bases; unmatched junction nucleotides: 8. From germline, CDR1 is ENHRY and CDR2 SYGVKD. The CDR3 runs 15 residues. The sample also formed part of further work on human thymus T cells.

The source is a girl under three years old with a congenital heart defect. The rearrangement joins TRBV10-3 to TRBJ2-7; 9 nucleotides agree with TRBD1. Material for sequencing was thymocytes. The CDR3: CAISTGQGMAYEQYF. The CDR3 region has the DNA TGTGCCATCAGCACGGGACAGGGAATGGCCTACGAGCAGTACTTC.